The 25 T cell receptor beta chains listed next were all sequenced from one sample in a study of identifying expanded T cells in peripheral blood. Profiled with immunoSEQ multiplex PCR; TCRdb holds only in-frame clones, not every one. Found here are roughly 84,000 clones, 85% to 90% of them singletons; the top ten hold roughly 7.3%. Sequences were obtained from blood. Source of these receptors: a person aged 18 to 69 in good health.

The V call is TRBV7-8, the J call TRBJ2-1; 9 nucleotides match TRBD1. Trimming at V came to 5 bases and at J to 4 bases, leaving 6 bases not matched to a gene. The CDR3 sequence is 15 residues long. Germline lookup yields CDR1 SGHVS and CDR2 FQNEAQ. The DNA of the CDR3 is TGTGCCAGCAGCCGAGCACAGGGGGCTTACAATGAGCAGTTCTTC. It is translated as CASSRAQGAYNEQFF. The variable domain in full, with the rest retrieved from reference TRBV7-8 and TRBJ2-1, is GAGVSQSPRYKVAKRGQDVALRCDPISGHVSLFWYQQALGQGPEFLTYFQNEAQLDKSGLPSDRFFAERPEGSVSTLKIQRTQQEDSAVYLCASSRAQGAYNEQFFGPGTRLTVL.

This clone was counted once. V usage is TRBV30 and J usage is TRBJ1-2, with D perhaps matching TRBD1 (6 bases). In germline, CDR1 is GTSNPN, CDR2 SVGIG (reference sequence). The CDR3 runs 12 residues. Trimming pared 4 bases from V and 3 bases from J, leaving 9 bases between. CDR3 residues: CAWTQGHYGYTF. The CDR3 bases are TGTGCCTGGACTCAGGGGCACTATGGCTACACCTTC.

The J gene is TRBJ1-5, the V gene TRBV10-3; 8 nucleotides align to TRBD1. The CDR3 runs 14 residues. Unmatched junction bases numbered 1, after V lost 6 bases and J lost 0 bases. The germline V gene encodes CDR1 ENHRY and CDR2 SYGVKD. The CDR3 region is CAISQGASNQPQHF. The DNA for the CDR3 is TGTGCCATCAGCCAGGGGGCTAGCAATCAGCCCCAGCATTTT.

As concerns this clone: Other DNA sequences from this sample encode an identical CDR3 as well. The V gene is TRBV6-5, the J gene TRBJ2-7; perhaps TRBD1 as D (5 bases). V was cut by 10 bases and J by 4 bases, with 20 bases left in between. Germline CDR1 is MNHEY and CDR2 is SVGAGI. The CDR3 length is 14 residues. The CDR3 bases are TGTGCCATAACAGGACCTCTACCAAAATACGAGCAGTACTTC. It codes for CAITGPLPKYEQYF.

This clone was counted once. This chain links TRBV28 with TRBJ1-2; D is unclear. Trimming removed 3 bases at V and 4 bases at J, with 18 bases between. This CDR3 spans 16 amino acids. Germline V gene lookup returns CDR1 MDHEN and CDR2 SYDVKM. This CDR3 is CASSFFVTGKPYGYTF. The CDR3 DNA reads TGTGCCAGCAGTTTTTTCGTCACGGGGAAGCCCTATGGCTACACCTTC.

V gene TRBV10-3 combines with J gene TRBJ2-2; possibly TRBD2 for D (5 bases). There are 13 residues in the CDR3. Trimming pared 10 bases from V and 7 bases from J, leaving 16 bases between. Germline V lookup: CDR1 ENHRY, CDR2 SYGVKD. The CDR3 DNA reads TGTGCCAACGGGGTTGAGTCGGGCGGGGAGCTGTTTTTT. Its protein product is CANGVESGGELFF.

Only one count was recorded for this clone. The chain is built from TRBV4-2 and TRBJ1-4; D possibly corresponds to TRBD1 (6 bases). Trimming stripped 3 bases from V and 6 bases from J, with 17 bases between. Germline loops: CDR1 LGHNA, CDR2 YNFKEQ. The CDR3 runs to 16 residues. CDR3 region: CASSQAGQRRDEKLFF. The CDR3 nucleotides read TGTGCCAGCAGCCAGGCTGGACAGCGGCGCGATGAAAAACTGTTTTTT.

The CDR3 DNA reads TGTGCCAGCAGTTTGTCGAAGGGATGGTATGGCTACACCTTC. Residues: CASSLSKGWYGYTF. The rearrangement joins TRBV27 to TRBJ1-2; D call uncertain. The germline gives CDR1 MNHEY, CDR2 SMNVEV (reference sequence). There are 14 residues in the CDR3. V was trimmed by 3 bases and J by 5 bases, leaving 13 bases between them.

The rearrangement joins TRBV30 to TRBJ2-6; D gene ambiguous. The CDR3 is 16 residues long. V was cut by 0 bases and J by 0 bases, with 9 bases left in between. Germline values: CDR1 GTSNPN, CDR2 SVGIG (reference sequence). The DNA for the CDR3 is TGTGCCTGGAGTGTTTGGGGTAGCTCTGGGGCCAACGTCCTGACTTTC. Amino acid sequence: CAWSVWGSSGANVLTF.

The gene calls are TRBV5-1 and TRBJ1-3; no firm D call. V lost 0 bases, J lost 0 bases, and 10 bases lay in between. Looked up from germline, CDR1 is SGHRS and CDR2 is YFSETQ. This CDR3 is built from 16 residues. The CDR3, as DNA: TGCGCCAGCAGCTTGGGAGCTCTGCTCTCTGGAAACACCATATATTTT. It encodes CASSLGALLSGNTIYF.

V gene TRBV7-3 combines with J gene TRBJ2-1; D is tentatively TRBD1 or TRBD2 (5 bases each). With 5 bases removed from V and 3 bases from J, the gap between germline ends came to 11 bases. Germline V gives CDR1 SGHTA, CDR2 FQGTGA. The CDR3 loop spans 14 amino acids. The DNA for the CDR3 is TGTGCCAGCAGCACACGGGACGGCTACAATGAGCAGTTCTTC. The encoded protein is CASSTRDGYNEQFF.

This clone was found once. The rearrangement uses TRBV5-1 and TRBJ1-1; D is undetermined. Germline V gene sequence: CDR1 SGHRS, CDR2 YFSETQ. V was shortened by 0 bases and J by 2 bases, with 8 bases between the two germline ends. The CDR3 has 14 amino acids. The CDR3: CASSLGSPNTEAFF. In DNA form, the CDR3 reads TGCGCCAGCAGCTTGGGGAGCCCCAACACTGAAGCTTTCTTT.

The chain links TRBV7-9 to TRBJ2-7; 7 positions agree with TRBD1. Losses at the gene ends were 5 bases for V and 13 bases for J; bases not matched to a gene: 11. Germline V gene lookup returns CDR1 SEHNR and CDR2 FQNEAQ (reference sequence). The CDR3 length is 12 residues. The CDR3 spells CASSRTGARAYF. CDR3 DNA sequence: TGTGCCAGCAGCCGAACAGGGGCCCGGGCATACTTC.

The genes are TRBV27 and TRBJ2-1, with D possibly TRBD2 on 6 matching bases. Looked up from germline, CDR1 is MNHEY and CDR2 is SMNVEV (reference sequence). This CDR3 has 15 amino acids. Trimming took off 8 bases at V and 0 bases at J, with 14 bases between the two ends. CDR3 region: CASASSASSYNEQFF. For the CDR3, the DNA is TGTGCCAGCGCTTCTAGCGCAAGCTCCTACAATGAGCAGTTCTTC.

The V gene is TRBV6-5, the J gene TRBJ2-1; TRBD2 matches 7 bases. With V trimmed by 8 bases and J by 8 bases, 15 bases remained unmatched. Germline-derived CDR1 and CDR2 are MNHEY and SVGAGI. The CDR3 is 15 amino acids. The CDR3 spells CASRRSGRDRDEQFF. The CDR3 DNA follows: TGTGCCAGCCGTAGGTCGGGGAGGGATAGGGATGAGCAGTTCTTC.

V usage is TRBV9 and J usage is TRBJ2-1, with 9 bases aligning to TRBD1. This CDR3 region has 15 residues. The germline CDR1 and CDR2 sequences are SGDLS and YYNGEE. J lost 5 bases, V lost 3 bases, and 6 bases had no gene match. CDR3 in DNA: TGTGCCAGCAGCGCCCGGGACAGGGATCACAATGAGCAGTTCTTC. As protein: CASSARDRDHNEQFF.

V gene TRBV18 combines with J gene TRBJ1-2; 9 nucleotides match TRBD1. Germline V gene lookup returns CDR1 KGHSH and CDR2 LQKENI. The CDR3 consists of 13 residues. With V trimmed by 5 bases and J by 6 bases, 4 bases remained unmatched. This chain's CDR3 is CASSTGQGHGYTF. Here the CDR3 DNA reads TGTGCCAGCTCAACGGGACAGGGACATGGCTACACCTTC.

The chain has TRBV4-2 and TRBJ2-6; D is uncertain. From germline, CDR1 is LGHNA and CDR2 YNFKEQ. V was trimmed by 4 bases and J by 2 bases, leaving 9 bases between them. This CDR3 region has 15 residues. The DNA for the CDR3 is TGTGCCAGCAGCCCTATAATGACTGGGGCCAACGTCCTGACTTTC. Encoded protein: CASSPIMTGANVLTF.

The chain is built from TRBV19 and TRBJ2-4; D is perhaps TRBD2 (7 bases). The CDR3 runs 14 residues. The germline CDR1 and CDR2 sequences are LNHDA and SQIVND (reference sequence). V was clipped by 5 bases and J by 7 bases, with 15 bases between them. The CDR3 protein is CASSPLQGGNIQYF. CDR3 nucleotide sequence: TGTGCCAGTAGTCCACTACAGGGAGGGAACATTCAGTACTTC.

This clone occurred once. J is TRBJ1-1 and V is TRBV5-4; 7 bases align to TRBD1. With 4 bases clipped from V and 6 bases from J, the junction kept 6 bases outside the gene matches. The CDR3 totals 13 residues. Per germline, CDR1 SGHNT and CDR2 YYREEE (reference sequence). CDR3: CASSPQGIPEAFF. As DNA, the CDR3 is TGTGCCAGCAGCCCACAGGGGATCCCTGAAGCTTTCTTT.

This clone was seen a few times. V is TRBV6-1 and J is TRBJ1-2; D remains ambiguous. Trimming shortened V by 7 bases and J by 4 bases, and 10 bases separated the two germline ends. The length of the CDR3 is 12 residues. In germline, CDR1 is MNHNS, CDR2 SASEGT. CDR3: CASNGDTYGYTF. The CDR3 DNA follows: TGTGCCAGCAATGGAGATACCTATGGCTACACCTTC.

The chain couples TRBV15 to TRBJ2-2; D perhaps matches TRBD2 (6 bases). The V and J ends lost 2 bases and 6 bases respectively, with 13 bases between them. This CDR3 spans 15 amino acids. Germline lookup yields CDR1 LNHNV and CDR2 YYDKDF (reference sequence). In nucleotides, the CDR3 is TGTGCCACCAGCAGATGGAGGGTCGGCGCCGGGGAGCTGTTTTTT. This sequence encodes CATSRWRVGAGELFF.

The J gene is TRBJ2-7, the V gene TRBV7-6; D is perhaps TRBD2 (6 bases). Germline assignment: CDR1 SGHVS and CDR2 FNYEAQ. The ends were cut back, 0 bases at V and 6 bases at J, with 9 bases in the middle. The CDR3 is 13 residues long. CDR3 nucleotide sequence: TGTGCCAGCAGCTTAGCGCTGGAGGGCGAGCAGTACTTC. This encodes CASSLALEGEQYF. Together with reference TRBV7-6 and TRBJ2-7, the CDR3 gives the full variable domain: GAGVSQSPRYKVTKRGQDVALRCDPISGHVSLYWYRQALGQGPEFLTYFNYEAQQDKSGLPNDRFSAERPEGSISTLTIQRTEQRDSAMYRCASSLALEGEQYFGPGTRLTVT.

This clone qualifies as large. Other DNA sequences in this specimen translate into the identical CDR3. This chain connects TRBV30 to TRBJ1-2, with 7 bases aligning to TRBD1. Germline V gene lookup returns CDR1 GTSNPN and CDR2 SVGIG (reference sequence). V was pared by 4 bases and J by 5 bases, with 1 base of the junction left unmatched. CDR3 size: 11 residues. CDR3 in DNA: TGTGCCTGGACAGGGGGTTATGGCTACACCTTC. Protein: CAWTGGYGYTF. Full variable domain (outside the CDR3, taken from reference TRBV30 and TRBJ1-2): SQTIHQWPATLVQPVGSPLSLECTVEGTSNPNLYWYRQAAGRGLQLLFYSVGIGQISSEVPQNLSASRPQDRQFILSSKKLLLSDSGFYLCAWTGGYGYTFGSGTRLTVV.

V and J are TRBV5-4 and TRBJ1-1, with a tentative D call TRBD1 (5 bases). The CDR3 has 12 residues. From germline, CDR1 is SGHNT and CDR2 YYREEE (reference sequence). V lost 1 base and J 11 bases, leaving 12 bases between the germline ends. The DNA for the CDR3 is TGTGCCAGCAGCTTGCAGGATTCAGGGGCTTTCTTT. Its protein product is CASSLQDSGAFF. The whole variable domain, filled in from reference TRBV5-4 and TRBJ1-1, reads ETGVTQSPTHLIKTRGQQVTLRCSSQSGHNTVSWYQQALGQGPQFIFQYYREEENGRGNFPPRFSGLQFPNYSSELNVNALELDDSALYLCASSLQDSGAFFGQGTRLTVV.